This T cell receptor beta chain comes out of a study of T cell responses to AZD1222 COVID-19 vaccine. Across the whole study: It was second doses at about 4 or about 12 weeks that were pooled.

In germline, CDR1 is SGHRS, CDR2 YFSETQ. The CDR3 sequence is 14 residues long. V lost 0 bases to trimming and J lost 2 bases, with 8 bases between them. Overall study findings and caveats: Baseline serology detected seropositivity in only six AZD1222 recipients. Two AZD1222 administrations were followed by greater Spike-specific TCR breadth and depth. Clonal diversity was possibly underestimated; the donors were predominantly white British and more often female.

Remarks on this clone: Antigen unknown.

The protocol was immunoSEQ multiplex PCR, while the TCRdb copy is restricted to in-frame clones and leaves out a portion. This sample has some 130,000 clones, with about 91% found just once. The sequencing here drew on peripheral blood, taken on day 0 of AZD1222 vaccination. The rearrangement joins TRBV5-1 to TRBJ1-2; D not resolved. The clonotype comes from an adult in good health. The CDR3 region is CASSLAPQNYGYTF. The CDR3 DNA reads TGCGCCAGCAGCTTGGCCCCGCAAAACTATGGCTACACCTTC.